This T cell receptor (beta chain) came from a study of CD8+CD57+ T cells in acquired aplastic anemia. As for the study in general: The DNA of sorted CD4+ and CD8+ cells averaged around 3.2 ug. Healthy donor sequencing depth: 9 million to 10.8 million CD4+, fewer than 12 million CD8+ reads. Study results and caveats: Researchers reported that CD8+ Simpson's diversity was not significantly different in patients versus controls. In common between the patients and the controls were some 29 CD8+ CDR3 sequences.

The CDR3 is 15 residues long. CDR1 is DFQATT, CDR2 SNEGSKA, per germline (reference sequence). Between the trimmed V and J ends, which lost 6 bases and 0 bases, there was a span of 17 bases. TCR beta VDJ and CDR3 profiles were obtained from a genomic DNA template. TCRdb passed the reads through MiXCR, listing each CDR3 protein once. The sample holds 74,000 or so distinct CDR3 sequences; around half are singletons and the top ten take roughly 8%. This clonotype was counted many times. Its antigen is unknown. The rearrangement uses TRBV20-1 and TRBJ1-1; D remains ambiguous. This clonotype was sampled from a human donor in good health, serving as a control. Sequencing was performed on sorted CD4+, CD8+, or CD8+CD57+ T cells (not recorded which) from PBMCs. The CDR3 DNA follows: TGCAGTGCGTCGTCCGACCTTATCATGAACACTGAAGCTTTCTTT. Protein sequence: CSASSDLIMNTEAFF.